This entry features one TCR beta chain sequence. Its antigen is as yet unknown. The data derive from a study of yellow fever vaccine responses in identical twins. Study-wide results and limits: Reports say the vaccine T cell response in twins looked partly convergent and partly personalized.

V was pared by 0 bases and J by 7 bases, with 5 bases of the junction left unmatched. CDR1 and CDR2 from the germline V gene are SGHRS and YFSETQ. The CDR3 is made up of 15 amino acids. One entry per CDR3 protein results from TCRdb running MiXCR on the RT-PCR reads. The table has 9,800 or so distinct CDR3 sequences, roughly 88% seen once. The specimen was T cells from blood (PBMCs), unsorted or a sorted subset (not recorded which), collected before or after yellow fever vaccination (not recorded which). The clonotype comes from a woman younger than 30 who received the yellow fever vaccine. The chain is built from TRBV5-1 and TRBJ2-1; 9 bases line up with TRBD1. The CDR3 protein is CASSLEGQGRNEQFF. Here the CDR3 DNA reads TGCGCCAGCAGCTTGGAGGGACAGGGAAGGAATGAGCAGTTCTTC.